One sample yielded the 25 T cell receptor beta chains listed below, sequenced in a study of Ad26.COV2.S vaccination and SARS-CoV-2 variants. Treatment given: 15 to 20 received Ad26.COV2.S at low or high dose, single or two shots; several received placebo; per-sample allocation not given. Samples came from day 63 after the first vaccine or placebo injection. Libraries were prepared by immunoSEQ multiplex PCR; TCRdb keeps only in-frame clonotypes and omits some of them. The data hold around 450,000 clones, with less than 95% observed a single time. This sample comprised peripheral blood, obtained in a trial of Ad26.COV2.S vaccine versus placebo. All receptors derive from a person aged 18 to 65 who received the Ad26.COV2.S COVID-19 vaccine or a placebo.

This clone has a single count. The J gene is TRBJ2-6, the V gene TRBV27; D is undetermined. Per germline, CDR1 MNHEY and CDR2 SMNVEV (reference sequence). This CDR3 spans 15 amino acids. The germline V and J ends were trimmed by 6 bases and 2 bases, with 11 bases remaining between them. The CDR3, as DNA: TGTGCCAGCAGCCCCCGGATTACTGGGGCCAACGTCCTGACTTTC. It specifies CASSPRITGANVLTF. The full variable domain, completed using reference TRBV27 and TRBJ2-6, is EAQVTQNPRYLITVTGKKLTVTCSQNMNHEYMSWYRQDPGLGLRQIYYSMNVEVTDKGDVPEGYKVSRKEKRNFPLILESPSPNQTSLYFCASSPRITGANVLTFGAGSRLTVL.

The chain employs TRBV7-2 and TRBJ1-5, with 8 bases lining up with TRBD1. From germline, CDR1 is SGHTA and CDR2 FQGNSA. V was pared by 6 bases and J by 6 bases, with 10 bases of the junction left unmatched. This CDR3 comprises 15 residues. The CDR3 loop reads CASSPWAGGVQPQHF. CDR3 nucleotides: TGTGCCAGCAGTCCATGGGCAGGGGGCGTTCAGCCCCAGCATTTT.

As DNA, the CDR3 is TGTGCCAGCAGCTTAGCGGTTAGCAGAAGCACAGATACGCAGTATTTT. This encodes CASSLAVSRSTDTQYF. This chain links TRBV7-9 with TRBJ2-3, with unresolved D. V was shortened by 0 bases and J by 0 bases, with 10 bases between the two germline ends. In germline, CDR1 is SEHNR, CDR2 FQNEAQ (reference sequence). The CDR3 extends over 16 amino acids.

The genes are TRBV7-3 and TRBJ2-7, with 7 bases lining up with TRBD2. V gave up 3 bases and J gave up 7 bases; unmatched junction bases: 18. This CDR3 has 17 residues. CDR1 is SGHTA and CDR2 is FQGTGA in the germline V gene. CDR3 amino acids: CASSFGSLRLALVEQYF. CDR3 sequence (DNA): TGTGCCAGCAGCTTTGGGAGTCTGAGACTAGCCCTAGTTGAGCAGTACTTC.

The J gene is TRBJ2-3, the V gene TRBV29-1; a possible D gene is TRBD2 (6 bases). The CDR3 has 16 amino acids. Germline CDR1 SQVTM, CDR2 ANQGSEA. Trimming pared 8 bases from V and 3 bases from J, leaving 24 bases between. In nucleotides, the CDR3 is TGCAGCCTCAAAGGAGGAGGGTTCGGGAGTACAGATACGCAGTATTTT. It specifies CSLKGGGFGSTDTQYF.

The chain combines TRBV7-3 with TRBJ2-7, with D maybe TRBD2 (5 bases). V dropped 5 bases and J dropped 4 bases, with 15 bases sitting between them. The CDR3 contains 14 residues. Germline CDR1 SGHTA, CDR2 FQGTGA. CDR3 in DNA: TGTGCCAGCAGCCCCGGAGGAGATGAATACGAGCAGTACTTC. It yields the protein CASSPGGDEYEQYF. Using reference TRBV7-3 and TRBJ2-7 for the parts outside the CDR3, the full variable domain is GAGVSQTPSNKVTEKGKYVELRCDPISGHTALYWYRQSLGQGPEFLIYFQGTGAADDSGLPNDRFFAVRPEGSVSTLKIQRTERGDSAVYLCASSPGGDEYEQYFGPGTRLTVT.

J is TRBJ1-2 and V is TRBV11-2; no reliable D call. Deletions cut 1 base from V and 0 bases from J, with 9 bases between. The germline V gene encodes CDR1 SGHAT and CDR2 FQNNGV. This CDR3 is 15 amino acids long. The CDR3 region is CASSLGTASNYGYTF. CDR3 sequence (DNA): TGTGCCAGCAGCTTAGGGACGGCCTCTAACTATGGCTACACCTTC.

The chain employs TRBV7-8 and TRBJ1-2, with 9 bases matching TRBD1. The germline gives CDR1 SGHVS, CDR2 FQNEAQ. Trimming cost V 3 bases and J 5 bases; bases outside gene matches: 4. The CDR3 consists of 14 residues. The CDR3 DNA sequence: TGTGCCAGCAGCTTGGGACAGGGAGGATATGGCTACACCTTC. Its translation: CASSLGQGGYGYTF.

This clone was counted a single time. The V call is TRBV2, the J call TRBJ1-1; no firm D call. Germline CDR1 SNHLY, CDR2 FYNNEI. CDR3 size: 13 residues. Trimming removed 6 bases from V and 1 base from J, with 9 bases in between. The CDR3 spells CASSLDTNTEAFF. In nucleotides, the CDR3 is TGTGCCAGCAGCCTCGACACGAACACTGAAGCTTTCTTT. The variable domain in full, with the rest retrieved from reference TRBV2 and TRBJ1-1, is EPEVTQTPSHQVTQMGQEVILRCVPISNHLYFYWYRQILGQKVEFLVSFYNNEISEKSEIFDDQFSVERPDGSNFTLKIRSTKLEDSAMYFCASSLDTNTEAFFGQGTRLTVV.

Here the CDR3 reads CASSVEGTSGHTDTQYF. The CDR3 DNA follows: TGTGCCAGCAGCGTAGAGGGGACTAGCGGACACACAGATACGCAGTATTTT. The chain uses TRBV9 and TRBJ2-3; 11 bases line up with TRBD2. CDR3 size: 17 residues. CDR1 is SGDLS, CDR2 YYNGEE, per germline. V shed 0 bases and J 2 bases; nucleotides not matched to a gene: 5.

The CDR3 loop is CATSDATGDTQYF. CDR3 sequence (DNA): TGTGCCACCAGTGATGCGACAGGGGATACGCAGTATTTT. This rearrangement joins TRBV24-1 to TRBJ2-3; 7 nucleotides line up with TRBD1. The CDR3 consists of 13 residues. With V trimmed by 3 bases and J by 6 bases, 2 bases remained unmatched. CDR1 and CDR2 (germline): KGHDR, SFDVKD.

V usage is TRBV6-5 and J usage is TRBJ1-1, with D possibly being TRBD1 (6 bases). CDR3 size: 12 residues. V was shortened by 4 bases and J by 3 bases, with 6 bases between the two germline ends. The germline CDR1 and CDR2 sequences are MNHEY and SVGAGI. This chain's CDR3 is CASSWTDTEAFF. DNA of the CDR3: TGTGCCAGCAGTTGGACAGACACTGAAGCTTTCTTT.

The rearrangement links TRBV2 to TRBJ2-1, with 12 nucleotides matching TRBD1. The CDR3 is 13 amino acids. Germline CDR1 is SNHLY and CDR2 is FYNNEI. With V trimmed by 8 bases and J by 9 bases, 5 bases remained unmatched. The CDR3 is CASSRDRGPEQFF. In nucleotides, the CDR3 is TGTGCCAGCTCTCGGGACAGGGGGCCTGAGCAGTTCTTC.

The chain couples TRBV7-3 to TRBJ2-7, with TRBD1 identical over 9 bases. CDR3 length: 14 amino acids. The germline gives CDR1 SGHTA, CDR2 FQGTGA. The ends lost 5 bases at V and 6 bases at J; junction bases unmatched: 8. The CDR3 sequence: CASSLGTGLSEQYF. DNA of the CDR3: TGTGCCAGCAGCCTTGGGACAGGGTTGAGCGAGCAGTACTTC.

The table lists this clone with a few counts. This sequence joins TRBV7-2 and TRBJ2-3, with 8 positions matching TRBD2. V lost 0 bases and J lost 2; bases outside the gene matches: 4. Germline CDR1 reads SGHTA; CDR2 reads FQGNSA. The CDR3 contains 16 residues. CDR3 sequence reads: CASSLALAENTDTQYF. The CDR3 coding sequence is TGTGCCAGCAGCTTAGCACTAGCGGAGAACACAGATACGCAGTATTTT.

This sequence joins TRBV10-3 and TRBJ2-3; 10 bases are shared with TRBD2. The V gene's germline CDR1 is ENHRY and CDR2 SYGVKD. There are 18 residues in the CDR3. The trim removed 0 bases at V and 0 bases at J, leaving 6 bases unmatched. CDR3 DNA: TGTGCCATCAGTGAGTCGACAGCGGGAGGGCGTAGCACAGATACGCAGTATTTT. It translates to CAISESTAGGRSTDTQYF.

CDR3 region: CASSLEDKNTEAFF. The CDR3 DNA follows: TGTGCCAGCAGCTTGGAGGACAAGAACACTGAAGCTTTCTTT. The genes are TRBV5-4 and TRBJ1-1; weak D call: TRBD1 (5 bases). Germline V CDR1 and CDR2: SGHNT, YYREEE (reference sequence). Between the trimmed V and J ends, which lost 0 bases and 1 base, there was a span of 7 bases. This CDR3 comprises 14 residues.

V and J are TRBV4-3 and TRBJ2-1; D is perhaps TRBD1 (5 bases). V was cut by 4 bases and J by 0 bases, with 10 bases left in between. The germline gives CDR1 LGHNA, CDR2 YSLEER. The CDR3 totals 15 residues. The CDR3 nucleotides are TGCGCCAGCAGCCGGACACGGAGCTCCTACAATGAGCAGTTCTTC. Translation: CASSRTRSSYNEQFF.

The chain couples TRBV12-3 or TRBV12-4 to TRBJ2-3; weak D call: TRBD2 (6 bases). V dropped 5 bases and J dropped 2 bases, with 8 bases sitting between them. This CDR3 comprises 13 residues. DNA of the CDR3: TGTGCCAGCAGTAGCGGGTACACAGATACGCAGTATTTT. Translating gives CASSSGYTDTQYF.

Details on this clone: Sequence at one end of the junction differs from germline and may be a read error. The chain employs TRBV6-2 or TRBV6-3 and TRBJ1-5, with D perhaps TRBD1 (5 bases). CDR3 length equals 14 residues. Looked up from germline, CDR1 is MNHEY and CDR2 is SVGEGT. The CDR3 DNA follows: TGTGCCAGCAGTCACTCACGGGGGAACCAGCCCCAGCATTTT. Protein: CASSHSRGNQPQHF.

The V call is TRBV7-9, the J call TRBJ2-3; D might be TRBD1 (5 bases). Trimming stripped 5 bases from V and 2 bases from J, with 14 bases between. Germline V lookup: CDR1 SEHNR, CDR2 FQNEAQ (reference sequence). This CDR3 region has 15 residues. CDR3 in DNA: TGTGCCAGCAGCCCTAGAGCCAGGGTCACAGATACGCAGTATTTT. This codes for CASSPRARVTDTQYF.

The chain couples TRBV2 to TRBJ2-2, with D tentatively TRBD2 (6 bases). Germline CDR1 SNHLY, CDR2 FYNNEI. The V end was cut by 5 bases, the J end by 6 bases, with 13 bases between. The CDR3 runs to 14 residues. The CDR3 spells CASSLRGGPGELFF. Written as DNA, the CDR3 is TGTGCCAGCAGTTTAAGGGGAGGCCCCGGGGAGCTGTTTTTT.

The rearrangement joins TRBV11-2 to TRBJ2-5; 9 bases are shared with TRBD2. V shed 1 base and J 5 bases; nucleotides not matched to a gene: 8. Germline lookup yields CDR1 SGHAT and CDR2 FQNNGV. This CDR3 spans 16 amino acids. The CDR3 here is CASSLGVAGVQETQYF. The CDR3 bases are TGTGCCAGCAGCTTAGGGGTAGCGGGAGTTCAGGAGACCCAGTACTTC.

The chain links TRBV5-1 to TRBJ2-5; no reliable D call. The CDR3 has 15 amino acids. V dropped 5 bases and J dropped 2 bases, with 16 bases sitting between them. Germline values: CDR1 SGHRS, CDR2 YFSETQ. CDR3 in DNA: TGCGCCAGCAGTTCTCGTAGCACTATACAAGAGACCCAGTACTTC. Amino acid sequence: CASSSRSTIQETQYF.

The chain joins TRBV16 to TRBJ1-2, with a possible D match to TRBD1 (5 bases). Trimming stripped 0 bases from V and 7 bases from J, with 15 bases between. Germline V CDR1 and CDR2: KGHSY, FQNENV. This CDR3 has 15 residues. This CDR3 reads CASSQSRQQKAGYTF. The CDR3 nucleotides read TGTGCCAGCAGCCAATCTCGACAGCAAAAGGCTGGCTACACCTTC.